The sequence of this T cell receptor beta chain was determined in a study of OX40 agonist ivuxolimab in advanced cancers. Study-level background: Participants could have had prior anti-PD-1, anti-PD-L1 or anti-CTLA-4 therapy, and about 40% had some.

Method: immunoSEQ multiplex PCR; TCRdb's copy keeps in-frame clones and lacks some. In the table there are about 35,000 clones, roughly 82% of which are singletons. The input for sequencing was CD4+ or CD8+ T cells sorted from blood, taken in a trial of the OX40 agonist ivuxolimab. This receptor was identified in an adult with an advanced solid tumor such as melanoma, head and neck, liver or kidney cancer.

The CDR3 DNA is TGTGCCAGCAGTGAAGCCTTAGCTAGCACAGATACGCAGTATTTT. Translation: CASSEALASTDTQYF. The rearrangement uses TRBV2 and TRBJ2-3; D uncertain. This CDR3 has 15 residues. Germline V gene lookup returns CDR1 SNHLY and CDR2 FYNNEI. Trimming stripped 0 bases from V and 0 bases from J, with 7 bases between.